The clone carrying this T cell receptor (beta chain) has at least ten counts. The data are from a study of breast tumors, draining lymph nodes, adjacent tissues. TCRdb re-called the multiplex PCR reads through MiXCR, storing one row per CDR3 protein. The data contain about 200,000 distinct CDR3 sequences, around 33% of them singletons. Breast cancer patients provided tissue from their axillary draining lymph nodes. Germline values: CDR1 GTSNPN, CDR2 SVGIG (reference sequence). The germline V and J ends were trimmed by 2 bases and 7 bases, with 15 bases remaining between them. The CDR3 runs 15 residues.

The chain uses TRBV30 and TRBJ1-6; unclear D gene. This TCR was recovered from a female donor with breast cancer. Some clones in this sample may be carry-over from other donors' samples. The sequenced sample was axillary lymph node tissue. As DNA, the CDR3 is TGTGCCTGGAGTTGGAGGGCAGCAGAGAATTCACCCCTCCACTTT. Translation: CAWSWRAAENSPLHF.